The clone carrying this T cell receptor beta chain was seen a few times. The antigen is not known. In TCRdb, the RT-PCR reads were re-called with MiXCR into one record per CDR3 protein. The table shows 530,000 or so distinct CDR3 sequences, with approximately 10% occurring only once. V was trimmed by 5 bases and J by 2 bases, leaving 7 bases between them. The CDR3 spans 12 residues. Germline V gene sequence: CDR1 SGHTA, CDR2 FQGNSA. The data are from a study of response to subunit inactivated influenza vaccine. Study-level points and caveats: That few new T cells are recruited by each seasonal influenza vaccination was the authors' suggestion.

The source material was PBMCs from blood, sampled on the day of vaccination. The TCR comes from a man between 45 and 60 years old who received an inactivated influenza vaccine. The V and J genes are TRBV7-2 and TRBJ2-7; D not resolved. CDR3 sequence: CASSARTYEQYF. The DNA of the CDR3 is TGTGCCAGCAGCGCTCGAACCTACGAGCAGTACTTC.